A single sample gave rise to the 18 T cell receptor beta chains below, sequenced in a study of shared clonotypes between healthy human individuals. Profiled with immunoSEQ multiplex PCR; TCRdb holds only in-frame clones, not every one. The sample records millions of clones, 80% to 95% being singletons. The sample comprised naive CD4+ T cells from PBMCs. Subset given: CD45RA+ positively selected. The receptors were gathered from a young man in good health. Some clones in this sample may be carry-over from other donors' samples.

The V call is TRBV30, the J call TRBJ2-7; possibly TRBD1 for D (5 bases). Trimming removed 1 base from V and 5 bases from J, with 12 bases in between. Per germline, CDR1 GTSNPN and CDR2 SVGIG (reference sequence). CDR3 length: 13 amino acids. The CDR3 here is CAWSAAGSDEQYF. CDR3 nucleotide sequence: TGTGCCTGGAGTGCCGCAGGGTCCGACGAGCAGTACTTC.

This chain connects TRBV11-2 to TRBJ2-7; the match to TRBD1 covers 7 bases. From germline, CDR1 is SGHAT and CDR2 FQNNGV. V lost 3 bases to trimming and J lost 5 bases; unmatched junction nucleotides: 4. The CDR3 totals 13 residues. CDR3 DNA sequence: TGTGCCAGCAGCTTCACAGGGGTCGACGAGCAGTACTTC. Amino acid sequence: CASSFTGVDEQYF.

This chain uses TRBV5-1 with TRBJ1-4, with 10 bases that match TRBD1. With 4 bases clipped from V and 2 bases from J, the junction kept 5 bases outside the gene matches. The CDR3 runs 16 residues. The germline gives CDR1 SGHRS, CDR2 YFSETQ. The CDR3 sequence is CASSAGQGFTNEKLFF. CDR3 in DNA: TGCGCCAGCAGCGCGGGACAGGGGTTCACTAATGAAAAACTGTTTTTT.

The V and J genes are TRBV5-1 and TRBJ2-3; maybe TRBD2 (5 bases). Germline CDR1 is SGHRS and CDR2 is YFSETQ. There are 16 residues in the CDR3. Trimming shortened V by 2 bases and J by 4 bases, and 17 bases separated the two germline ends. The CDR3 DNA reads as TGCGCCAGCAGCTTCCGGGAAGCCCGAAGGGCAGATACGCAGTATTTT. This encodes CASSFREARRADTQYF.

The genes are TRBV7-6 and TRBJ2-2; 8 bases match TRBD2. Germline V gene data show CDR1 as SGHVS and CDR2 as FNYEAQ. This CDR3 has 16 amino acids. The V gene end was trimmed by 1 base and the J gene end by 4 bases; junction bases not matched to a gene: 5. The CDR3 region is CASSLVAGSGTGELFF. CDR3 coding DNA: TGTGCCAGCAGCTTAGTAGCGGGGTCGGGCACCGGGGAGCTGTTTTTT.

J is TRBJ1-1 and V is TRBV15, with unresolved D. The length of the CDR3 is 12 residues. The V gene's germline CDR1 is LNHNV and CDR2 YYDKDF (reference sequence). Deletions cut 5 bases from V and 9 bases from J, with 13 bases between. The CDR3 DNA follows: TGTGCCACCAGCCGGCTTTTGTCCAAAGCTTTCTTT. Translated: CATSRLLSKAFF. The full variable domain, rest sourced from reference TRBV15 and TRBJ1-1, is DAMVIQNPRYQVTQFGKPVTLSCSQTLNHNVMYWYQQKSSQAPKLLFHYYDKDFNNEADTPDNFQSRRPNTSFCFLDIRSPGLGDTAMYLCATSRLLSKAFFGQGTRLTVV.

CDR3 amino acids: CATSLAGGPGGETQYF. The CDR3 DNA is TGTGCCACCTCTCTGGCGGGAGGGCCAGGCGGCGAGACCCAGTACTTC. The chain employs TRBV7-6 and TRBJ2-5, with 9 positions matching TRBD2. This CDR3 has 16 amino acids. The germline CDR1 and CDR2 sequences are SGHVS and FNYEAQ. V lost 10 bases to trimming and J lost 5 bases; unmatched junction nucleotides: 17.

A single count supports this clone. The chain couples TRBV5-5 to TRBJ2-3; 8 positions match TRBD2. Per germline, CDR1 SGHKS and CDR2 YYEKEE (reference sequence). The CDR3 loop spans 16 amino acids. After removal of 1 base from V and 0 bases from J, the junction contained 4 bases not matched to a gene. DNA for the CDR3: TGTGCCAGCAGCTTGTATTCTAGCGGGAGCACAGATACGCAGTATTTT. This encodes CASSLYSSGSTDTQYF.

In DNA form, the CDR3 reads TGTGCCTGGGACGGGGGGCAAATCACAGATACGCAGTATTTT. It specifies CAWDGGQITDTQYF. The chain recombines TRBV30 with TRBJ2-3, with D perhaps TRBD2 (7 bases). The CDR3 extends over 14 amino acids. CDR1 is GTSNPN, CDR2 SVGIG, per germline (reference sequence). The ends were cut back, 5 bases at V and 2 bases at J, with 14 bases in the middle.

Comments on this clone: Likely a read error: the CDR3 ends without its conserved phenylalanine or tryptophan. No DNA is shown, since the ends of the CDR3 on it are uncertain; the CDR3 is the one TCRdb lists. V usage is TRBV19 and J usage is TRBJ1-5; the DNA was not compared with TRBD1, the D call given in the table. Germline loops: CDR1 LNHDA, CDR2 SQIVND (reference sequence). Termini included, the CDR3 measures 12 amino acids. CDR3 sequence reads: CASSDRTGTIFI.

V is TRBV11-2 and J is TRBJ1-2; D gene uncertain. Germline V lookup: CDR1 SGHAT, CDR2 FQNNGV. The V end lost 3 bases, the J end lost 4 bases, and 12 bases lay between the germline ends. The length of the CDR3 is 14 residues. CDR3 coding DNA: TGTGCCAGCAGCTTCCCGGGCAGGTTCTATGGCTACACCTTC. As protein: CASSFPGRFYGYTF.

CDR3 bases: TGTGCCAGCAGTTTAAAACAGGGGAGTGAAAAACTGTTTTTT. Its protein product is CASSLKQGSEKLFF. V usage is TRBV28 and J usage is TRBJ1-4; 7 nucleotides align to TRBD1. This CDR3 is built from 14 residues. Germline V gene lookup returns CDR1 MDHEN and CDR2 SYDVKM. Trimming cost V 2 bases and J 7 bases; bases outside gene matches: 4.

The J gene is TRBJ2-2, the V gene TRBV6-1; D may be TRBD1 (5 bases). This CDR3 has 15 residues. V was pared by 7 bases and J by 0 bases, with 12 bases between. Germline CDR1 MNHNS, CDR2 SASEGT. CDR3 region: CASNKQASNTGELFF. CDR3 bases: TGTGCCAGCAATAAACAGGCCTCGAACACCGGGGAGCTGTTTTTT.

The J gene is TRBJ2-2, the V gene TRBV2, with D perhaps TRBD2 (6 bases). Between the trimmed V and J ends, which lost 10 bases and 6 bases, there was a span of 15 bases. Germline V gene data show CDR1 as SNHLY and CDR2 as FYNNEI. CDR3 length: 13 residues. Written as DNA, the CDR3 is TGTGCCACCCGCGGGACCGAGGCCGGGGAGCTGTTTTTT. It yields the protein CATRGTEAGELFF.

The rearrangement uses TRBV7-9 and TRBJ2-1; D remains unclear. The CDR3 totals 12 residues. The ends were cut back, 1 base at V and 10 bases at J, with 8 bases in the middle. Germline V gene data show CDR1 as SEHNR and CDR2 as FQNEAQ (reference sequence). Here the CDR3 DNA reads TGTGCCAGCAGCTTAGGACGACAAGAGCAGTTCTTC. It yields the protein CASSLGRQEQFF.

The chain has TRBV29-1 and TRBJ2-5; TRBD1 aligns across 8 bases. This CDR3 contains 12 residues. The germline gives CDR1 SQVTM, CDR2 ANQGSEA. Unmatched junction bases numbered 8, after V lost 7 bases and J lost 7 bases. The CDR3 DNA reads as TGCAGCGCCCGGGACAGGCTTGGGACCCAGTACTTC. Protein sequence: CSARDRLGTQYF.

This chain joins TRBV2 and TRBJ1-3; no definite D call. CDR3 size: 14 residues. Trimming shortened V by 6 bases and J by 1 base, and 10 bases separated the two germline ends. Germline V gene sequence: CDR1 SNHLY, CDR2 FYNNEI. CDR3 in DNA: TGTGCCAGCAGGTCCGATGGTTCTGGAAACACCATATATTTT. Its translation: CASRSDGSGNTIYF. The variable domain in full, with the rest retrieved from reference TRBV2 and TRBJ1-3, is EPEVTQTPSHQVTQMGQEVILRCVPISNHLYFYWYRQILGQKVEFLVSFYNNEISEKSEIFDDQFSVERPDGSNFTLKIRSTKLEDSAMYFCASRSDGSGNTIYFGEGSWLTVV.

The J gene is TRBJ2-3, the V gene TRBV6-4, with D maybe TRBD2 (6 bases). The V and J ends lost 0 bases and 5 bases respectively, with 12 bases between them. The CDR3 consists of 15 residues. CDR1 is MRHNA, CDR2 SNTAGT, per germline. The DNA of the CDR3 is TGTGCCAGCAGTGACTCGAGTGGGGGGAAAGATACGCAGTATTTT. Translating gives CASSDSSGGKDTQYF.